Detailed here is one T cell receptor beta chain. Antigen specificity is unknown. This record belongs to a study of shared clonotypes between healthy human individuals. Notes on the study in general: Clonotypes shared by all four sorted-subset donors had higher generation probabilities than non-shared clonotypes. Blood was the only sampled material, and tissue repertoires likely differ. A handful of donors shared about 4.8% of their naive CD4 clonotypes.

Healthy HIV-negative adults without recent acute infections or vaccinations served as donors. The V gene lost 5 bases and the J gene lost 4 bases, with 7 bases spanning the gap. Germline lookup yields CDR1 SGHNT and CDR2 YENEEA. This CDR3 is 12 amino acids long. The table came from immunoSEQ multiplex PCR; TCRdb's copy has only in-frame clones and leaves some out. The data show 2 million to 2.5 million clones, with approximately 94% seen just once and roughly 0.13% held by the top ten. This chain links TRBV11-3 with TRBJ2-3; no reliable D call. This receptor was identified in a man between 18 and 29 years old in good health. The sample taken for sequencing was naive CD4+ T cells sorted from blood. Sample subset: CD45RA+ positively selected. Written as DNA, the CDR3 is TGTGCCAGCAGCGCTAAGGCAGATACGCAGTATTTT. This encodes CASSAKADTQYF.